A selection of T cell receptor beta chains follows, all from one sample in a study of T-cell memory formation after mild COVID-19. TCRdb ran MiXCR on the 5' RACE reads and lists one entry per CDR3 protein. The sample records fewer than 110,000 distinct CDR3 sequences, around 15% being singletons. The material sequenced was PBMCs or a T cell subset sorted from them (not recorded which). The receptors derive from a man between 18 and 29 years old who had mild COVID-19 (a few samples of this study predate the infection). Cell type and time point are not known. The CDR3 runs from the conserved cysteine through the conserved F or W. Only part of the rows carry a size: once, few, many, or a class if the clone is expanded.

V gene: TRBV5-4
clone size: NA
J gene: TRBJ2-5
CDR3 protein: CASSREDREQETQYF

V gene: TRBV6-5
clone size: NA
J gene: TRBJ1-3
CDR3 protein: CASSYAGLSGNTIYF

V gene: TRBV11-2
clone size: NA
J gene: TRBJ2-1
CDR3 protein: CASRTGKMNDEQFF

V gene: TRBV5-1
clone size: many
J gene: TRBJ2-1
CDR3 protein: CASSPGGLPAEQFF

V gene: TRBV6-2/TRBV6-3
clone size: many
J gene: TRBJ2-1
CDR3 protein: CASSTSPDRGREFF

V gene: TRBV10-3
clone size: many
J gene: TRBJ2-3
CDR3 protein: CAISEEGLASTDTQYF

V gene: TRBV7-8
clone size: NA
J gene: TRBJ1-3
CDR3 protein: CASSLGRGQGESGNTIYF

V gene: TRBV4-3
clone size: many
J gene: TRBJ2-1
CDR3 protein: CASSSAEGRSYNEQFF

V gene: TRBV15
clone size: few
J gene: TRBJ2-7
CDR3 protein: CATSSRLGTTYEQYF

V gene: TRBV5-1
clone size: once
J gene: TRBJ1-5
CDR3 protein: CASSEGGGVGQPQHF

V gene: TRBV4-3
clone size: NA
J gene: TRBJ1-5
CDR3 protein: CASSHNQWAGQPQHF

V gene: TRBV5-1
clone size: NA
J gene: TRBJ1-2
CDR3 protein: CASTGSTTNYGYTF

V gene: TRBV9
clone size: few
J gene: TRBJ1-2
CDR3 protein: CASSVATPGGNYGYTF

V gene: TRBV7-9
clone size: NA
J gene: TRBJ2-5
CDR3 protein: CASSPTLLGKETQYF

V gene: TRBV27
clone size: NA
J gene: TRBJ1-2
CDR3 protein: CASSALGGMFNYGYTF

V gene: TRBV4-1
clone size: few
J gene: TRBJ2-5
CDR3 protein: CASSPYLRGSETQYF

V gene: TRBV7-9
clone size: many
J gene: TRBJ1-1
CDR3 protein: CASSLLGNTEAFF